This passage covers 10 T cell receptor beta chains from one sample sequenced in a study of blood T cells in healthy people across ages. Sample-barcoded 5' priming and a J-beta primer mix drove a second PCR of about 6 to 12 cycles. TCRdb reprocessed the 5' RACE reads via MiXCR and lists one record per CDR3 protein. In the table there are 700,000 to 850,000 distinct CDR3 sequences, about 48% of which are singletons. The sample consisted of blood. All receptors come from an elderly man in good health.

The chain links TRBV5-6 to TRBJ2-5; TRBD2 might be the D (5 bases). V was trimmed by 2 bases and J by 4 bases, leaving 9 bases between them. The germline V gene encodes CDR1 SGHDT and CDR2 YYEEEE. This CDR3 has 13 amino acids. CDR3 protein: CASSFYSVETQYF. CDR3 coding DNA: TGTGCCAGCAGCTTTTATAGCGTAGAGACCCAGTACTTC. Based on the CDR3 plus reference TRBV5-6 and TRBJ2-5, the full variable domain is DAGVTQSPTHLIKTRGQQVTLRCSPKSGHDTVSWYQQALGQGPQFIFQYYEEEERQRGNFPDRFSGHQFPNYSSELNVNALLLGDSALYLCASSFYSVETQYFGPGTRLLVL.

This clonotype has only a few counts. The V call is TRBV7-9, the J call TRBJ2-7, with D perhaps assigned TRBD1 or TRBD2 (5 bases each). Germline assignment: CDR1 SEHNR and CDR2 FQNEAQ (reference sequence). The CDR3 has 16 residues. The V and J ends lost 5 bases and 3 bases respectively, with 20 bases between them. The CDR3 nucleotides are TGTGCCAGCAGCCCTCCCCTCGGGACGGTTGGCTACGAGCAGTACTTC. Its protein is CASSPPLGTVGYEQYF.

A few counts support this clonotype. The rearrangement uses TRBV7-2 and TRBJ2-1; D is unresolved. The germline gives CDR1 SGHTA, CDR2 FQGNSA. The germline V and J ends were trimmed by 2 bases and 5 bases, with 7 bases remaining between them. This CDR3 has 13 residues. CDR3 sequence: CASSLMANNEQFF. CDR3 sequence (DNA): TGTGCCAGCAGCTTAATGGCCAACAATGAGCAGTTCTTC.

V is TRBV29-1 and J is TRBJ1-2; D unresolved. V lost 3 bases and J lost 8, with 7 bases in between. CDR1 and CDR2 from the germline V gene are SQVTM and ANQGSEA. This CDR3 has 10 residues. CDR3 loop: CSVDEGGYTF. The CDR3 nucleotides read TGCAGCGTTGACGAGGGAGGCTACACCTTC.

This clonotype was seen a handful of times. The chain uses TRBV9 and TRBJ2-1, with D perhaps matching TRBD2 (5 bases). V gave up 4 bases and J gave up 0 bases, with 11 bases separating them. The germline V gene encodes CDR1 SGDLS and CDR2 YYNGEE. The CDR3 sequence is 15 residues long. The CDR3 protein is CASSPDLSSYNEQFF. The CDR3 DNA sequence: TGTGCCAGCAGCCCGGACTTGAGCTCCTACAATGAGCAGTTCTTC.

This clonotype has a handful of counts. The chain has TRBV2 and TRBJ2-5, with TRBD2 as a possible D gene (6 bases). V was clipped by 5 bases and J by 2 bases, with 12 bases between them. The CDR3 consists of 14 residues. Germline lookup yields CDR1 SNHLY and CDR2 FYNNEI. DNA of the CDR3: TGTGCCAGCAGTCCAACCGGGACTCAAGAGACCCAGTACTTC. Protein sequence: CASSPTGTQETQYF.

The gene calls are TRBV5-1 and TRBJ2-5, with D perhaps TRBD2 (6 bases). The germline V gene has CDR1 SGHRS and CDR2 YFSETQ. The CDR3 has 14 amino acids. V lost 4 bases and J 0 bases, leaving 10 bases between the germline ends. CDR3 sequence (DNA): TGCGCCAGCAGCGGCGGGGTGTACCAAGAGACCCAGTACTTC. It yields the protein CASSGGVYQETQYF.

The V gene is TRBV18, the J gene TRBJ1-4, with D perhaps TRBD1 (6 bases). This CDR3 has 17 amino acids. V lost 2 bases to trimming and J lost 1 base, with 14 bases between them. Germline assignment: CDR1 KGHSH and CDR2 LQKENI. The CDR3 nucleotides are TGTGCCAGCTCACCAAAACAGGGAGATAGAACTAATGAAAAACTGTTTTTT. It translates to CASSPKQGDRTNEKLFF. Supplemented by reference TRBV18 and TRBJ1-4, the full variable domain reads NAGVMQNPRHLVRRRGQEARLRCSPMKGHSHVYWYRQLPEEGLKFMVYLQKENIIDESGMPKERFSAEFPKEGPSILRIQQVVRGDSAAYFCASSPKQGDRTNEKLFFGSGTQLSVL.

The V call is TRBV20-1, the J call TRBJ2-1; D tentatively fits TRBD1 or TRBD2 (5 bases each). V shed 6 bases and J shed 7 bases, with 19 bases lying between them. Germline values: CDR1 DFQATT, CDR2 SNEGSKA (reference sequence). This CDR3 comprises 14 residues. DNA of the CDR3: TGCAGTGCCACCTTTGGGGGAGTGGGTAATGAGCAGTTCTTC. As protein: CSATFGGVGNEQFF.

The CDR3 DNA reads as TGTGCCAGCAGTTTATCGGACGGGACTCATAATTCACCCCTCCACTTT. Translated, it gives CASSLSDGTHNSPLHF. The chain employs TRBV27 and TRBJ1-6; maybe TRBD1 (5 bases). The CDR3 contains 16 residues. The V and J ends lost 0 bases and 5 bases respectively, with 11 bases between them. Germline V gene sequence: CDR1 MNHEY, CDR2 SMNVEV (reference sequence).